This record looks at one T cell receptor beta chain sequence and its context. This CDR3 has 15 residues. Trimming cost V 10 bases and J 5 bases; bases outside gene matches: 12. The record originates from a study of blood T cell repertoires in COVID-19. Residents of 20 to 25 US areas, aged about 18 to 95 years, made up the participants. Clinical history reported by participants formed the basis on which cohorts were assigned. Sequencing used immunoSEQ multiplex PCR; TCRdb keeps in-frame clones, though not all of them. Found here are 210,000 or so clones, 86% of them singletons; the top ten hold roughly 3.3%.

J is TRBJ2-2 and V is TRBV23-1; 8 bases match TRBD2. TRBV23-1 is classed as an ORF, of uncertain function. The source material was PBMCs or T cells enriched from blood (not recorded which). The sequence derives from a woman between 45 and 65 years old in a cohort exposed to, infected with or recovered from COVID-19 (not recorded which). The CDR3 region is CATLGGSGETGELFF. The CDR3 region has the DNA TGCGCCACCCTTGGGGGTAGCGGGGAGACCGGGGAGCTGTTTTTT.